A single sample is the source of the 5 T cell receptor beta chains below, sequenced in a study of cytomegalovirus exposure and HLA in healthy donors. It was with 60 Vbeta and 13 Jbeta primers that the PCR ran. Sequencing used immunoSEQ multiplex PCR; TCRdb keeps in-frame clones, though not all of them. The data show around 86,000 clones, about 8% seen once. The sample was PBMCs. The receptor set was obtained from a man aged 50 to 60 in good health and CMV-seronegative.

This clone was observed a handful of times. The V call is TRBV15, the J call TRBJ2-1, with TRBD2 matching 9 bases. Germline assignment: CDR1 LNHNV and CDR2 YYDKDF (reference sequence). This CDR3 contains 12 residues. V shed 8 bases and J 7 bases; nucleotides not matched to a gene: 3. The DNA of the CDR3 is TGTGCCACCTCTAGCGGGATAAATGAGCAGTTCTTC. Its protein product is CATSSGINEQFF. Filled out from reference TRBV15 and TRBJ2-1, the complete variable domain reads DAMVIQNPRYQVTQFGKPVTLSCSQTLNHNVMYWYQQKSSQAPKLLFHYYDKDFNNEADTPDNFQSRRPNTSFCFLDIRSPGLGDTAMYLCATSSGINEQFFGPGTRLTVL.

This clone was detected only a few times. The chain couples TRBV29-1 to TRBJ2-6, with D unclear. CDR3 length: 12 amino acids. V was cut by 4 bases and J by 3 bases, with 4 bases left in between. Germline V lookup: CDR1 SQVTM, CDR2 ANQGSEA. CDR3 nucleotides: TGCAGCGTTGCCGGTGGGGCCAACGTCCTGACTTTC. It codes for CSVAGGANVLTF.

This clone was counted a few times. This sequence joins TRBV5-4 and TRBJ2-3; 14 bases are a match to TRBD2. This CDR3 has 20 residues. CDR1 and CDR2 from the germline V gene are SGHNT and YYREEE (reference sequence). The V gene end was trimmed by 4 bases and the J gene end by 0 bases; junction bases not matched to a gene: 13. CDR3 region: CASSLGGLAGVPISTDTQYF. CDR3 nucleotide sequence: TGTGCCAGCAGCCTTGGGGGACTAGCGGGAGTCCCCATTAGCACAGATACGCAGTATTTT. The whole variable domain, remainder taken from reference TRBV5-4 and TRBJ2-3, is ETGVTQSPTHLIKTRGQQVTLRCSSQSGHNTVSWYQQALGQGPQFIFQYYREEENGRGNFPPRFSGLQFPNYSSELNVNALELDDSALYLCASSLGGLAGVPISTDTQYFGPGTRLTVL.

This clone showed up just a few times. The V and J genes are TRBV18 and TRBJ1-2; D gene ambiguous. CDR1 KGHSH and CDR2 LQKENI come from the germline V gene. This CDR3 is 13 amino acids long. Deletions cut 0 bases from V and 3 bases from J, with 5 bases between. The CDR3: CASSPPGDYGYTF. In DNA, the CDR3 is TGTGCCAGCTCACCACCGGGCGACTATGGCTACACCTTC.

This clone showed up just a few times. Distinct nucleotide sequences in the sample also encode this CDR3. The chain uses TRBV5-1 and TRBJ1-4, with D possibly TRBD1 on 5 matching bases. Germline CDR1 is SGHRS and CDR2 is YFSETQ. The CDR3 runs to 14 residues. V lost 0 bases, J lost 4 bases, and 7 bases lay in between. The DNA for the CDR3 is TGCGCCAGCAGCTTGGGTCAGGGTAATGAAAAACTGTTTTTT. It translates to CASSLGQGNEKLFF.